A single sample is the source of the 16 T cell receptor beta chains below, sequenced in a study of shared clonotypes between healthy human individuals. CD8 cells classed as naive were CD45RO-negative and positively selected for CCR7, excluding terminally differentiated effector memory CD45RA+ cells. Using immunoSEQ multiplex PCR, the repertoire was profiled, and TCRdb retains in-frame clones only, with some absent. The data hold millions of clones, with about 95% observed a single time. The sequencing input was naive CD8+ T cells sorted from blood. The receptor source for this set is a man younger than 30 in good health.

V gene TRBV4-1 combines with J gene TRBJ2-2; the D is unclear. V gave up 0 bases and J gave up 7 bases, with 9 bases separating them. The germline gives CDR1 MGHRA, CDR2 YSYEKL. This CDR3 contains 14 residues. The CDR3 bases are TGCGCCAGCAGCCAAGAACACTACCTCGGGGAGCTGTTTTTT. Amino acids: CASSQEHYLGELFF.

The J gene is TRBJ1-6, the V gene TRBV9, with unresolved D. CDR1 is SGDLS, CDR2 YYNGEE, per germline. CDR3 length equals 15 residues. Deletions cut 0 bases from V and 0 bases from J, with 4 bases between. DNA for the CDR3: TGTGCCAGCAGCGTAGGTGACTCCTATAATTCACCCCTCCACTTT. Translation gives CASSVGDSYNSPLHF.

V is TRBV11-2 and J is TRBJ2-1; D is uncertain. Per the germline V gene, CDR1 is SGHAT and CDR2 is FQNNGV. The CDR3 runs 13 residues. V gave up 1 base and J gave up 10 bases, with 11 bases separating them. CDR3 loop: CASSLGVRREQFF. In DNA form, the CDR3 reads TGTGCCAGCAGCTTAGGTGTCAGACGGGAGCAGTTCTTC.

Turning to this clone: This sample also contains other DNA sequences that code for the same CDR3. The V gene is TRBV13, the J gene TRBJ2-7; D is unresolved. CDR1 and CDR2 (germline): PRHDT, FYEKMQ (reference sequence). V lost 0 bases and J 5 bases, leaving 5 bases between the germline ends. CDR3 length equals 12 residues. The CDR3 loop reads CASSLGRNEQYF. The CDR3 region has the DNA TGTGCCAGCAGCTTAGGCAGGAACGAGCAGTACTTC.

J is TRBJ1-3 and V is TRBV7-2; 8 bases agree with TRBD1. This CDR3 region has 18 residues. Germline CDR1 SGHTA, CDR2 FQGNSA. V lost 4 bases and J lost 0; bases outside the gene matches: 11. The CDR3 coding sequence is TGTGCCAGCAGCTCAATTACCGGGACAGGTTTCTCTGGAAACACCATATATTTT. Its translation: CASSSITGTGFSGNTIYF.

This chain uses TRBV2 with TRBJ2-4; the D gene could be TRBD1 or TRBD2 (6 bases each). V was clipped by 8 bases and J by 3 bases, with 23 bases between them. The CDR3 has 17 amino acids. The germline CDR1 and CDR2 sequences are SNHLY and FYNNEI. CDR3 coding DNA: TGTGCCAGCGGCCCCGGGACTCTTACCAGGGGCAAAAACATTCAGTACTTC. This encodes CASGPGTLTRGKNIQYF.

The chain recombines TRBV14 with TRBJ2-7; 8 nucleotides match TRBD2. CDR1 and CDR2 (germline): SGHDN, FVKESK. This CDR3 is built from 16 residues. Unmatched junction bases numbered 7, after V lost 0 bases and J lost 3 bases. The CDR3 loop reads CASSQDGGGPHYEQYF. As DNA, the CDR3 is TGTGCCAGCAGCCAAGATGGCGGGGGGCCTCACTACGAGCAGTACTTC. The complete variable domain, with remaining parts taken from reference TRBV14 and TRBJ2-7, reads EAGVTQFPSHSVIEKGQTVTLRCDPISGHDNLYWYRRVMGKEIKFLLHFVKESKQDESGMPNNRFLAERTGGTYSTLKVQPAELEDSGVYFCASSQDGGGPHYEQYFGPGTRLTVT.

This chain's CDR3 is CASRATDEGYEQYF. Written as DNA, the CDR3 is TGTGCCAGCAGAGCAACAGATGAGGGTTACGAGCAGTACTTC. The chain carries TRBV6-1 and TRBJ2-7; possibly TRBD2 for D (5 bases). The CDR3 spans 14 residues. Germline V lookup: CDR1 MNHNS, CDR2 SASEGT. Trimming took off 6 bases at V and 4 bases at J, with 16 bases between the two ends.

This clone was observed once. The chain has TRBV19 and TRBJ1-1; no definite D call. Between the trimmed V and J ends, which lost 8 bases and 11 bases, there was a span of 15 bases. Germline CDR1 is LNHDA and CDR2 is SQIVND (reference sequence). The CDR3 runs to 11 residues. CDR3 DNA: TGTGCCAGTTCTATAGGAGGAGGGGCTTTCTTT. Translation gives CASSIGGGAFF.

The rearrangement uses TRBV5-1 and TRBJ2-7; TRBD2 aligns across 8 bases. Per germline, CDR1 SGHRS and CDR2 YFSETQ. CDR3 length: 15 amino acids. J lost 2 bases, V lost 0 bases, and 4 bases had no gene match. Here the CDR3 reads CASSLVAGYAYEQYF. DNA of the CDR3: TGCGCCAGCAGCTTGGTAGCGGGATACGCCTACGAGCAGTACTTC. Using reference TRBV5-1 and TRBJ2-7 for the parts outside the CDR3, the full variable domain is KAGVTQTPRYLIKTRGQQVTLSCSPISGHRSVSWYQQTPGQGLQFLFEYFSETQRNKGNFPGRFSGRQFSNSRSEMNVSTLELGDSALYLCASSLVAGYAYEQYFGPGTRLTVT.

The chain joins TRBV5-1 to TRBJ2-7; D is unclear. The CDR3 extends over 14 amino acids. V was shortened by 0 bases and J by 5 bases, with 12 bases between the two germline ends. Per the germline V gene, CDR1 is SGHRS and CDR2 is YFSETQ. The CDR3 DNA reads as TGCGCCAGCAGCTTGGAGGGCCGAGTAGACGAGCAGTACTTC. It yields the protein CASSLEGRVDEQYF. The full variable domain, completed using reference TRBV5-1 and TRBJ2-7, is KAGVTQTPRYLIKTRGQQVTLSCSPISGHRSVSWYQQTPGQGLQFLFEYFSETQRNKGNFPGRFSGRQFSNSRSEMNVSTLELGDSALYLCASSLEGRVDEQYFGPGTRLTVT.

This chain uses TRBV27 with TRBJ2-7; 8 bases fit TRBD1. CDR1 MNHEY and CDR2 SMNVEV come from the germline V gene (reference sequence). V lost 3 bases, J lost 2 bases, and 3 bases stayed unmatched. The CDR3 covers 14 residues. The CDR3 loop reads CASSFATGAYEQYF. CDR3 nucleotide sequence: TGTGCCAGCAGTTTCGCGACAGGGGCCTACGAGCAGTACTTC.

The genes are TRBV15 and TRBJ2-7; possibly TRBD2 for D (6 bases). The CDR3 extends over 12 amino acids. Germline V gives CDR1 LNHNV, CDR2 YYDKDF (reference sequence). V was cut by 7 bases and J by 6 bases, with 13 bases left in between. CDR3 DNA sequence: TGTGCCACCACAAATAGCGGAGCCGAGCAGTACTTC. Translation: CATTNSGAEQYF.

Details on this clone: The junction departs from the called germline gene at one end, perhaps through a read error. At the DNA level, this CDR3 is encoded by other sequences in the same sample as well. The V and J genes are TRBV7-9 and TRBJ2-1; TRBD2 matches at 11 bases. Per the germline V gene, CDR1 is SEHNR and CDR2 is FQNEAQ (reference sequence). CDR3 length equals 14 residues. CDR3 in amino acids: CASSLAGGGNEQFF. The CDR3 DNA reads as TGTGCCAGCAGCCTAGCGGGGGGAGGGAATGAGCAGTTCTTC.

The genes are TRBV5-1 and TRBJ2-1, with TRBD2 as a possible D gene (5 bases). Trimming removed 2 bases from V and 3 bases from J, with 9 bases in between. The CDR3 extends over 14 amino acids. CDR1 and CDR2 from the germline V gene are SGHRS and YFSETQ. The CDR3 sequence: CASSFRGYYNEQFF. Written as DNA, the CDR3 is TGCGCCAGCAGCTTCCGCGGGTACTACAATGAGCAGTTCTTC.

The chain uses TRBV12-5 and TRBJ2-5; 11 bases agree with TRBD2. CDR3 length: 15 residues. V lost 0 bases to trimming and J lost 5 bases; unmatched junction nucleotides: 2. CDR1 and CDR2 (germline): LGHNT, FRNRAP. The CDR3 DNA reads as TGTGCTAGTGGTTTGGTTAGCGGGGGGGAGGAGACCCAGTACTTC. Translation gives CASGLVSGGEETQYF.